This record concerns one T cell receptor beta chain sequence. What it binds is not known. This entry is derived from a study of cytomegalovirus exposure and HLA in healthy donors. Regarding the study as a whole: The number of N-insertions in an Asian-associated ancestry cluster was reportedly below the roughly 660-donor mean in a later analysis. Most CMV-associated TCR beta chains appeared HLA-restricted in a later analysis.

PCR employed 60 Vbeta and 13 Jbeta primers. Authors' data handling: A later analysis counted 80 million or so unique TCR beta chains, some 12 million shared. Some clones are missing from TCRdb's copy, which holds only in-frame ones; the method was immunoSEQ multiplex PCR. Clone size and the V and J calls come from that table; the DNA yielded D and trimming. The sample has some 60,000 clones, and its top ten clones hold almost 4%. This TCR was recovered from a male donor in good health and CMV-seronegative. Sequenced input: PBMCs.

CDR3 amino acids: CASSYSGKGKDEQYF. In DNA form, the CDR3 reads TGTGCCAGCAGTTACTCCGGGAAAGGGAAGGACGAGCAGTACTTC. J is TRBJ2-7 and V is TRBV6-5; maybe TRBD2 (5 bases). The CDR3 runs to 15 residues. Germline V gives CDR1 MNHEY, CDR2 SVGAGI. V shed 0 bases and J shed 5 bases, with 14 bases lying between them.